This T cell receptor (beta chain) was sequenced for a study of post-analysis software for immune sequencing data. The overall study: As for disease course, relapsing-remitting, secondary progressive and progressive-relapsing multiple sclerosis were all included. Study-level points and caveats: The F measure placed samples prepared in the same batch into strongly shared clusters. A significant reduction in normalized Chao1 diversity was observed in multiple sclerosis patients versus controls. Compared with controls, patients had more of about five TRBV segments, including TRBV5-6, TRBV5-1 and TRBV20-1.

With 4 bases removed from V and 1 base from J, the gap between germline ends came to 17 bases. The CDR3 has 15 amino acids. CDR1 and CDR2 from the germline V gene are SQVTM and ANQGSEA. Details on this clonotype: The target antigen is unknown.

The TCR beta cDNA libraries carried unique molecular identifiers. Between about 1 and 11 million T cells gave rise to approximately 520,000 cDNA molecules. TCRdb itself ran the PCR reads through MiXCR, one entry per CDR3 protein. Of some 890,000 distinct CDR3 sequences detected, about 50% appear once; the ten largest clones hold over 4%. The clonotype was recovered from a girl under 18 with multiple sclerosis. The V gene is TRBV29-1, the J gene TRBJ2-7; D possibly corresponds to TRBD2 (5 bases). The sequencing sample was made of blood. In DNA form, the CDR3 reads TGCAGCGTTGTTTTGACCACCGGGGAGTCCTACGAGCAGTACTTC. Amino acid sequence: CSVVLTTGESYEQYF.